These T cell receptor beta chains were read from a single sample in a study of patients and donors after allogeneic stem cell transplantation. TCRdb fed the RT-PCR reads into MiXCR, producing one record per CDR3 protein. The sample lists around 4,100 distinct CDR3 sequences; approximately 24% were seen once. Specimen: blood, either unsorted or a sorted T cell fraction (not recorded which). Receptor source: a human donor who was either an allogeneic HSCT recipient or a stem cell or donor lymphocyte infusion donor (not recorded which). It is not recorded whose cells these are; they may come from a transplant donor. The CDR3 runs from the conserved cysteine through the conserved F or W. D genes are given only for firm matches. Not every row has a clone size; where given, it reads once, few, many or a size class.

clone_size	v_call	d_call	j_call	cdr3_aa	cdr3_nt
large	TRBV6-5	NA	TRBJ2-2	CASSYSTPIGELFF	TGTGCCAGCAGTTACTCGACCCCGATCGGGGAGCTGTTTTTT
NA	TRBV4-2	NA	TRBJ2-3	CASSQEPETSDTQYF	TGTGCCAGCAGCCAAGAGCCGGAGACGTCGGATACGCAGTATTTT
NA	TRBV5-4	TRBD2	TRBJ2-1	CASSSLAGEQFF	TGTGCCAGCAGCTCACTAGCGGGTGAGCAGTTCTTC
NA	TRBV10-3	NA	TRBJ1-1	CATKVGARTEAFF	TGTGCCACCAAGGTGGGCGCGCGCACTGAAGCTTTCTTT
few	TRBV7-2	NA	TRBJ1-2	CASSFDRRSVYGYTF	TGTGCCAGCAGCTTTGACAGGCGTTCAGTCTATGGCTACACCTTC
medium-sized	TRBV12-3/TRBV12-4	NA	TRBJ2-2	CASRATGELFF	TGTGCCAGCAGAGCCACCGGGGAGCTGTTTTTT
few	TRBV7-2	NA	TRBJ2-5	CASSLGRRGQGTQYF	TGTGCCAGCAGCTTAGGTCGTCGGGGGCAGGGGACCCAGTACTTC
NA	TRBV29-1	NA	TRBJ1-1	CSGVGREAFF	TGCAGCGGGGTAGGGAGGGAGGCTTTCTTT
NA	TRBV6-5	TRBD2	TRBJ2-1	CASSFVGGGAHNEQFF	TGTGCCAGCAGTTTCGTGGGGGGAGGGGCCCACAATGAGCAGTTCTTC
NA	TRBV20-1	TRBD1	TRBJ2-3	CSAQGAGGIDTQYF	TGCAGTGCTCAGGGGGCTGGGGGCATAGATACGCAGTATTTT
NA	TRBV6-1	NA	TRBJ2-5	CASRPLGETQYF	TGTGCCAGCAGACCACTTGGGGAGACCCAGTACTTC
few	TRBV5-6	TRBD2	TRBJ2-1	CASSLLRENTYNEQFF	TGTGCCAGCAGCTTGCTGCGGGAGAACACCTACAATGAGCAGTTCTTC
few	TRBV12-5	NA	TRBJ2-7	CASGTDSNLKEQYF	TGTGCTAGTGGCACCGACAGCAACTTGAAAGAGCAGTACTTC
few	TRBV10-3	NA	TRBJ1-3	CAISDSRDSGNTIYF	TGTGCCATCAGTGACTCCAGGGACTCTGGAAACACCATATATTTT
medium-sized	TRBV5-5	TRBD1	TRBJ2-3	CASSLGTESEYF	TGTGCCAGCAGCCTAGGGACAGAGTCGGAGTATTTT
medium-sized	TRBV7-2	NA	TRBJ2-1	CASSFREGEQFF	TGTGCCAGCAGCTTCCGGGAAGGAGAGCAGTTCTTC
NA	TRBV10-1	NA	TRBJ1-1	CASSDPNTEAFF	TGCGCCAGCAGTGATCCCAACACTGAAGCTTTCTTT
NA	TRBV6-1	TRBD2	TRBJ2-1	CASSEREGHEQFF	TGTGCCAGCAGTGAAAGGGAGGGACATGAGCAGTTCTTC
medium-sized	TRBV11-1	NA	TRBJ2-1	CASSLELGSYNEQFF	TGTGCCAGCAGCTTAGAGCTGGGGTCCTACAATGAGCAGTTCTTC
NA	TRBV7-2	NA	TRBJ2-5	CASSLAGLQETQYF	TGTGCCAGCAGCTTAGCTGGGCTACAAGAGACCCAGTACTTC
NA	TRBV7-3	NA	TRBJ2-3	CASSPGSSTDTQYF	TGTGCCAGCAGCCCCGGCTCTAGCACAGATACGCAGTATTTT
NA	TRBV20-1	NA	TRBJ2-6	CSALHSGANVLTF	TGCAGTGCTCTACACTCTGGGGCCAACGTCCTGACTTTC
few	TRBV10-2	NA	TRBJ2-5	CASSVGPDQETQYF	TGCGCCAGCAGTGTGGGACCCGACCAAGAGACCCAGTACTTC
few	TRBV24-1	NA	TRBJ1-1	CATSDGGINTEAFF	TGTGCCACCAGTGATGGAGGGATCAACACTGAAGCTTTCTTT
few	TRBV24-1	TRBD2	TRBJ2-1	CATRSGTLYNEQFF	TGTGCCACCAGGAGCGGGACCCTCTACAATGAGCAGTTCTTC
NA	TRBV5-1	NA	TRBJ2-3	CASSLRGGLADTQYF	TGCGCCAGCAGCTTAAGGGGGGGCCTCGCAGATACGCAGTATTTT
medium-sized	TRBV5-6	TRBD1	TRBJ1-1	CASSWRTGGSTEAFF	TGTGCCAGCAGCTGGCGGACAGGGGGGAGCACTGAAGCTTTCTTT
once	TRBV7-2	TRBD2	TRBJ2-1	CASSPILGLAGEQFF	TGTGCCAGCAGCCCGATCCTGGGACTAGCGGGCGAGCAGTTCTTC
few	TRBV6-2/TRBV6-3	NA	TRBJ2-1	CASLSDSYNEQFF	TGTGCCAGCCTATCCGACAGCTACAATGAGCAGTTCTTC
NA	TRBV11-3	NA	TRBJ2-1	CASSSIRADNEQFF	TGTGCCAGCAGCTCCATCCGTGCAGACAATGAGCAGTTCTTC
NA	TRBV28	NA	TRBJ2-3	CASSGPGTLTDTQYF	TGTGCCAGCAGTGGGCCCGGGACTCTCACAGATACGCAGTATTTT
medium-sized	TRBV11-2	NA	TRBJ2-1	CASSLDRRAEQFF	TGTGCCAGCAGCTTAGATCGGAGAGCCGAGCAGTTCTTC
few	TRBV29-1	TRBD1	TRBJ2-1	CSLGTGDNEQFF	TGCAGCCTCGGGACAGGGGACAATGAGCAGTTCTTC
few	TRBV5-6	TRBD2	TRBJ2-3	CASRTVAGTTDTQYF	TGTGCCAGCAGGACCGTAGCGGGAACCACAGATACGCAGTATTTT
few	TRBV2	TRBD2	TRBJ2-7	CASSVQREPEQYF	TGTGCCAGCAGTGTTCAGCGGGAGCCCGAGCAGTACTTC
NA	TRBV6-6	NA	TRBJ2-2	CASSWARAAGELFF	TGTGCCAGCAGTTGGGCCAGGGCGGCCGGGGAGCTGTTTTTT
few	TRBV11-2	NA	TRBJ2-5	CASSQGDQETQYF	TGTGCCAGCAGTCAGGGAGATCAAGAGACCCAGTACTTC
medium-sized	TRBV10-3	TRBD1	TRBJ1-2	CAISESDRGYGYTF	TGTGCCATCAGTGAGTCCGACAGGGGCTATGGCTACACCTTC
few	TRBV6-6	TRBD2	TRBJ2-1	CASSRGTSRHNEQFF	TGTGCCAGCAGTAGGGGGACTAGCAGACACAATGAGCAGTTCTTC
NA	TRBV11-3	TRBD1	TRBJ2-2	CASSSSDRKGGELFF	TGTGCCAGCAGCTCATCGGACAGGAAAGGCGGGGAGCTGTTTTTT
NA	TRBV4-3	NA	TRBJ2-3	CASSQVLGGRTDTQYF	TGCGCCAGCAGCCAAGTCCTCGGGGGACGTACAGATACGCAGTATTTT
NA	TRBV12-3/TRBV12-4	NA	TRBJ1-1	CASSPQGGGDTEAFF	TGTGCCAGCAGTCCCCAGGGAGGGGGGGACACTGAAGCTTTCTTT
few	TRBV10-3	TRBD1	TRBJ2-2	CAISPDRGGWNGELFF	TGTGCCATCAGCCCTGACAGGGGAGGATGGAACGGGGAGCTGTTTTTT
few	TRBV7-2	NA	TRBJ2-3	CASSHRGEDTQYF	TGTGCCAGCAGCCATAGAGGGGAAGATACGCAGTATTTT
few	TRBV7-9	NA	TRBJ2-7	CASSSTRDTQEQYF	TGTGCCAGCAGCTCGACCCGGGACACACAAGAGCAGTACTTC
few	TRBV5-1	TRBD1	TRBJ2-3	CASSLIWTGEGDTQYF	TGCGCCAGCAGCTTGATTTGGACAGGGGAAGGAGATACGCAGTATTTT
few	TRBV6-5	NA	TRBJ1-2	CASSGRVAGYTF	TGTGCCAGCAGTGGCAGGGTCGCTGGCTACACCTTC
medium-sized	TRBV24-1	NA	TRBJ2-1	CATSDPGVEQFF	TGTGCCACCAGTGACCCCGGGGTTGAGCAGTTCTTC
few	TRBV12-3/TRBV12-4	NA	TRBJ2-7	CASSSQGTYEQYF	TGTGCCAGCAGTTCGCAGGGAACCTACGAGCAGTACTTC
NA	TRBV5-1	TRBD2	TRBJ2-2	CASSLVVAGTGELFF	TGCGCCAGCAGCTTGGTGGTAGCGGGCACCGGGGAGCTGTTTTTT
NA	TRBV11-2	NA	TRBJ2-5	CASSLVGVGGRKETQYF	TGTGCCAGCAGCTTAGTGGGGGTTGGAGGGCGTAAAGAGACCCAGTACTTC